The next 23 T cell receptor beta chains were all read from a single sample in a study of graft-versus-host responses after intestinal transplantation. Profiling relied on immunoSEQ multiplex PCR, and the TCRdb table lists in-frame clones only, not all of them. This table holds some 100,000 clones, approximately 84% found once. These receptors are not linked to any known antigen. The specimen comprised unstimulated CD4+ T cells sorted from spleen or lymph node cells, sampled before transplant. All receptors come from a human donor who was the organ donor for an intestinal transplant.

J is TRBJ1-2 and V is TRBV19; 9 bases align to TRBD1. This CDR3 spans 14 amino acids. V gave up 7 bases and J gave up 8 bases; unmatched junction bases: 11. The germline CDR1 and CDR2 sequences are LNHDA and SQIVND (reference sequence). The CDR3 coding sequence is TGTGCCAGTACCGTTTCGGACAGGGGAGGAGGCTACACCTTC. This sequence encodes CASTVSDRGGGYTF.

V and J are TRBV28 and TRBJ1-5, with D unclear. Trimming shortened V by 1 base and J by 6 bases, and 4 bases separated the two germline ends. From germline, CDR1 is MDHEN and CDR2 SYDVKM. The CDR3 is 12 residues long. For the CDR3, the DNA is TGTGCCAGCAGTTTATTAGGTCAGCCCCAGCATTTT. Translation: CASSLLGQPQHF. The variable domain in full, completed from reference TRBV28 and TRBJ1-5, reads DVKVTQSSRYLVKRTGEKVFLECVQDMDHENMFWYRQDPGLGLRLIYFSYDVKMKEKGDIPEGYSVSREKKERFSLILESASTNQTSMYLCASSLLGQPQHFGDGTRLSIL.

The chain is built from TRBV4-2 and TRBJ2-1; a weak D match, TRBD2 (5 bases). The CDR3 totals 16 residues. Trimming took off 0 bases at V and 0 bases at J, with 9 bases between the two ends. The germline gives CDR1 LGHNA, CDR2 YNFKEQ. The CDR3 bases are TGTGCCAGCAGCCAAGATGCAGCGGTCTCCTACAATGAGCAGTTCTTC. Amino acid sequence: CASSQDAAVSYNEQFF.

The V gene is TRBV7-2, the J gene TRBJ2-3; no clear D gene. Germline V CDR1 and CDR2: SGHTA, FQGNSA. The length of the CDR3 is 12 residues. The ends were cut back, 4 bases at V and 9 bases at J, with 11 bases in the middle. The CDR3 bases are TGTGCCAGCAGCTCGTCCCTAGGAACGCAGTATTTT. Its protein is CASSSSLGTQYF.

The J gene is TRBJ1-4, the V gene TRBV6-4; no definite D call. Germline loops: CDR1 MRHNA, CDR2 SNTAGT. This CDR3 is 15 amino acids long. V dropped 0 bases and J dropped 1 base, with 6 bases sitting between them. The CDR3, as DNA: TGTGCCAGCAGTGACTCGACAAAAACTAATGAAAAACTGTTTTTT. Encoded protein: CASSDSTKTNEKLFF.

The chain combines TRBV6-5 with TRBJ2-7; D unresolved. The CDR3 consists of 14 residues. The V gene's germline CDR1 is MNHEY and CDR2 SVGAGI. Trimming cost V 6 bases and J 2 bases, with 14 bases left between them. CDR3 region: CASRVGFSAYEQYF. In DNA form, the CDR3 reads TGTGCCAGCAGGGTGGGGTTTAGTGCCTACGAGCAGTACTTC.

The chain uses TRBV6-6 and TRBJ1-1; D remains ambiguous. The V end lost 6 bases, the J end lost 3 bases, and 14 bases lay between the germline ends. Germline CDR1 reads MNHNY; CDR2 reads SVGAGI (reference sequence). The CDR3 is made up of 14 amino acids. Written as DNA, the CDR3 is TGTGCCAGCAGCCCAAATTACCGGGACACTGAAGCTTTCTTT. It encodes CASSPNYRDTEAFF.

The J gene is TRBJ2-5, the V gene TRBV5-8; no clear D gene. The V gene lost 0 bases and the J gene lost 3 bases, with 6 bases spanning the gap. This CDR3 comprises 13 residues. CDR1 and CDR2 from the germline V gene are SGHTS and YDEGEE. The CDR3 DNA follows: TGTGCCAGCAGCTTGGACCGGGAAGAGACCCAGTACTTC. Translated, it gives CASSLDREETQYF.

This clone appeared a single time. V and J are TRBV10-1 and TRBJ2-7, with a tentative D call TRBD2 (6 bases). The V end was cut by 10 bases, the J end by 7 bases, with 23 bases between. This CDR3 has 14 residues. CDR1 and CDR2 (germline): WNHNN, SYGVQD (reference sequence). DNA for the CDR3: TGCGCCACCGGTCTGGAGACCCTTCGGGGGGAGCAGTACTTC. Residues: CATGLETLRGEQYF.

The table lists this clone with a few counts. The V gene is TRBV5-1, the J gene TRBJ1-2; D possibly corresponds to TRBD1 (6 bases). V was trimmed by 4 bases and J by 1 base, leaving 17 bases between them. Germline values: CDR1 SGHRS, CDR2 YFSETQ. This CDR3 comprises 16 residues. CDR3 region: CASSGKGGGLNYGYTF. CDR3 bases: TGCGCCAGCAGCGGAAAGGGGGGGGGACTTAACTATGGCTACACCTTC.

The CDR3 region is CASSGNTVYQVEQYF. CDR3 bases: TGCGCCAGCAGCGGAAACACAGTATACCAAGTCGAGCAGTACTTC. The chain carries TRBV5-1 and TRBJ2-7; D is uncertain. The CDR3 covers 15 residues. The V and J ends lost 4 bases and 6 bases respectively, with 20 bases between them. Germline V gene lookup returns CDR1 SGHRS and CDR2 YFSETQ.

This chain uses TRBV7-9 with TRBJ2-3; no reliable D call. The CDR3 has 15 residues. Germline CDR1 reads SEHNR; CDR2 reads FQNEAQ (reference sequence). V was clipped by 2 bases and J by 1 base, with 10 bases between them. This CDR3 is CASSLLSAGTDTQYF. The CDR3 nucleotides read TGTGCCAGCAGCTTACTCTCCGCTGGCACAGATACGCAGTATTTT.

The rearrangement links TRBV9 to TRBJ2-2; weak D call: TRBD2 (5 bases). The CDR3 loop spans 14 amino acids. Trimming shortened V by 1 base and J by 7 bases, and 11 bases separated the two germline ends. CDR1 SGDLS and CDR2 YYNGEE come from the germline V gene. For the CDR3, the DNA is TGTGCCAGCAGCGTACTACGGGCGGGCGGGGAGCTGTTTTTT. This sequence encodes CASSVLRAGGELFF. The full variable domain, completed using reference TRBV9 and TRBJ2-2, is DSGVTQTPKHLITATGQRVTLRCSPRSGDLSVYWYQQSLDQGLQFLIQYYNGEERAKGNILERFSAQQFPDLHSELNLSSLELGDSALYFCASSVLRAGGELFFGEGSRLTVL.

The CDR3 DNA reads as TGTGCCAGCAGTCCTCAGGGGGTTCTGCAGCCCCAGCATTTT. Its translation is CASSPQGVLQPQHF. The chain recombines TRBV6-1 with TRBJ1-5; 7 bases are a match to TRBD1. The J segment lost 7 bases and the V segment lost 5 bases, leaving 8 bases of the junction unmatched. Germline V gives CDR1 MNHNS, CDR2 SASEGT. This CDR3 spans 14 amino acids.

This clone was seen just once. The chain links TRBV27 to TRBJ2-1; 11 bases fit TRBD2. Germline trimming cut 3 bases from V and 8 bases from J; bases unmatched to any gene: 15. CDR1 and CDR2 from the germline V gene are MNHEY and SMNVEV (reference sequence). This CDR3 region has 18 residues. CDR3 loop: CASSFGLAGGRRLDEQFF. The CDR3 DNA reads TGTGCCAGCAGTTTTGGGCTAGCGGGGGGCCGAAGGCTCGATGAGCAGTTCTTC.

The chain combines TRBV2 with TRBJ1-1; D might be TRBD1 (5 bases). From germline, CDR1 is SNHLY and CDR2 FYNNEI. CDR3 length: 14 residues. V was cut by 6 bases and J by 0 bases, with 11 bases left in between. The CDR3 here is CASSLLGVNTEAFF. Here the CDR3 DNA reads TGTGCCAGCAGCCTCTTAGGGGTGAACACTGAAGCTTTCTTT.

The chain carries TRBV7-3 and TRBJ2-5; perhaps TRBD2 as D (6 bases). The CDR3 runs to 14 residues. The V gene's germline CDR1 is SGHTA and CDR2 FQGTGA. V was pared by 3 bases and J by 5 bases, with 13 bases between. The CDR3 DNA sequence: TGTGCCAGCAGCTTCTCCGGGGGTGGGGAGACCCAGTACTTC. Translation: CASSFSGGGETQYF.

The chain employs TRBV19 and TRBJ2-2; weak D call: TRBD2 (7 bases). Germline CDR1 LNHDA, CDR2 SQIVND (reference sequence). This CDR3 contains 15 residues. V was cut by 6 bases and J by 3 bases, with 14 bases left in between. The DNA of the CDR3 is TGTGCCAGTAGACGGACAGCGGGGTACACCGGGGAGCTGTTTTTT. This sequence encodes CASRRTAGYTGELFF.

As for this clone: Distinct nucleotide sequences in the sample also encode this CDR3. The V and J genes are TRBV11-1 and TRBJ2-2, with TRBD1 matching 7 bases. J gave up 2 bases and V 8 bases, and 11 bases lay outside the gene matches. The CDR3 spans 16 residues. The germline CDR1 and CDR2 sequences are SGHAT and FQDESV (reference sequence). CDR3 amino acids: CASGSKGTANTGELFF. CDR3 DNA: TGTGCCAGCGGTAGCAAAGGGACAGCAAACACCGGGGAGCTGTTTTTT.

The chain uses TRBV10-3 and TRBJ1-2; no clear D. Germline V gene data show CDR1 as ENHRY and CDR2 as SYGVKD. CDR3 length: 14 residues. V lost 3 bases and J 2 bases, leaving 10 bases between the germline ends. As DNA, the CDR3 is TGTGCCATCAGTGATAGGTCAGTCAACTATGGCTACACCTTC. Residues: CAISDRSVNYGYTF.

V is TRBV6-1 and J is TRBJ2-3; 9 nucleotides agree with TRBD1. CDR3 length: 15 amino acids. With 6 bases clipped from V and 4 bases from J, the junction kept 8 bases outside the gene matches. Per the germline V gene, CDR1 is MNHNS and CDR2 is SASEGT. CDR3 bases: TGTGCCAGCAGATCCGGGACAGGGATCCCAGATACGCAGTATTTT. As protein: CASRSGTGIPDTQYF.

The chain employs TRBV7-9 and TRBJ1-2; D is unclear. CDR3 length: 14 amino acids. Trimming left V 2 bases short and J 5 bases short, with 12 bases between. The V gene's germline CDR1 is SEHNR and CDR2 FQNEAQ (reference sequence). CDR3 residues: CASSLSEVVYGYTF. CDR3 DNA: TGTGCCAGCAGCTTATCCGAGGTAGTATATGGCTACACCTTC.

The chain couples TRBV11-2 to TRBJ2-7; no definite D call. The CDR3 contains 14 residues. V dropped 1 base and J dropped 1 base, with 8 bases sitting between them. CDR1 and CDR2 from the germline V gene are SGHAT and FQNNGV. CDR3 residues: CASSLGGSSYEQYF. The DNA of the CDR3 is TGTGCCAGCAGCTTAGGTGGGTCGTCCTACGAGCAGTACTTC.